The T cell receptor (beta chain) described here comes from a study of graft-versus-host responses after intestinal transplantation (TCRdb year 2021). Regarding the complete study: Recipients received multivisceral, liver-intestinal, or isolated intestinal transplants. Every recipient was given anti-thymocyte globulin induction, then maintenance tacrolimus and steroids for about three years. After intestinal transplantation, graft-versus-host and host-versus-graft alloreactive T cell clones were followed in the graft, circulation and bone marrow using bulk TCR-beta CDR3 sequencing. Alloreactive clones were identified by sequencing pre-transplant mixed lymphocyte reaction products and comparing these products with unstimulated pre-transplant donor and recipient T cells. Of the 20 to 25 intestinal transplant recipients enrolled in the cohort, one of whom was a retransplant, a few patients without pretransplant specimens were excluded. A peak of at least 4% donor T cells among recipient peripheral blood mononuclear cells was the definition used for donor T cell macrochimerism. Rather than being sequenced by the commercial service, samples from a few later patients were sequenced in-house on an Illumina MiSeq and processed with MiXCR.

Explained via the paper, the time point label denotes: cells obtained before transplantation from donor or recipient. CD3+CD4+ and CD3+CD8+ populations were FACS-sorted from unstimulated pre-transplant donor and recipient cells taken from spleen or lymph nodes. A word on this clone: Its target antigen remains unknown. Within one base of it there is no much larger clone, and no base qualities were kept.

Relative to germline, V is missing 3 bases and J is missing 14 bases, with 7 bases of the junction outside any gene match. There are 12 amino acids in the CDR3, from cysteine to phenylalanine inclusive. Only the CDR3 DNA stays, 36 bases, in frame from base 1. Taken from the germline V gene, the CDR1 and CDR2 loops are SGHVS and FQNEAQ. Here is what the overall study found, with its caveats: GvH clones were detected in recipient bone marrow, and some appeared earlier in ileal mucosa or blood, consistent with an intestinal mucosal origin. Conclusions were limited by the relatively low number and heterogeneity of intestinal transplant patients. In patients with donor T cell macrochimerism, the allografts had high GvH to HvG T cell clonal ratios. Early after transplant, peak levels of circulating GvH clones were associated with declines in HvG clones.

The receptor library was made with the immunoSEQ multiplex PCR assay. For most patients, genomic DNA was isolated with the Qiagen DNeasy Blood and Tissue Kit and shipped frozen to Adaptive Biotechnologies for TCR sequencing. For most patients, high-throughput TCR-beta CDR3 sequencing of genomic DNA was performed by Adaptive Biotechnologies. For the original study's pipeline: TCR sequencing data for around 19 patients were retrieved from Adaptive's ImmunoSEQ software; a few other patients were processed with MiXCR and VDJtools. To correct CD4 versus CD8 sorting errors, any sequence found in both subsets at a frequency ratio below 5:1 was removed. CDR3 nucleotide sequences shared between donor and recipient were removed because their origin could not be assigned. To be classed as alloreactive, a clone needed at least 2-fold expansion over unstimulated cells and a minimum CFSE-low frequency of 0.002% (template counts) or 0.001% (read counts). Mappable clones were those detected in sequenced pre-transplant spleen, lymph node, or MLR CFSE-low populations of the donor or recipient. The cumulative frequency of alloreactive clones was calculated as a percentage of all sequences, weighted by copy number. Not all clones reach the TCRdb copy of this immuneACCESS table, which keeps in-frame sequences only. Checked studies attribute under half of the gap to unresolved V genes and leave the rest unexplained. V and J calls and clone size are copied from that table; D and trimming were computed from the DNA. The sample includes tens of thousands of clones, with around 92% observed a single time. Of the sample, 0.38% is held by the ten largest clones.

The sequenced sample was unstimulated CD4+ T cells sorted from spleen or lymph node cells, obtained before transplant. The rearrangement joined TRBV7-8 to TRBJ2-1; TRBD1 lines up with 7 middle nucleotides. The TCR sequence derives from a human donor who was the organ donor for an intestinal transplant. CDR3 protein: CASSFGHGQEFF. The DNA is TGTGCCAGCAGCTTTGGTCACGGACAGGAGTTCTTC.